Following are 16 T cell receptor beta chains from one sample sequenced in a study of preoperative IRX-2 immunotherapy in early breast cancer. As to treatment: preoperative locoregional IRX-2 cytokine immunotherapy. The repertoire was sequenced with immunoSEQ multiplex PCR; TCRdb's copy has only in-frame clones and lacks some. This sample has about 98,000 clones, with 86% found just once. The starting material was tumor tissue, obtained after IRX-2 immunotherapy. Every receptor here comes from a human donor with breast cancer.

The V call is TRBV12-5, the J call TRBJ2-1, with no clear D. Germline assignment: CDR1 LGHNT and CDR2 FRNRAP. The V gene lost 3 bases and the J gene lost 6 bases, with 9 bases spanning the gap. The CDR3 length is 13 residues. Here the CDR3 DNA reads TGTGCTAGTGGTTTATCCCCCTCCAATGAGCAGTTCTTC. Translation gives CASGLSPSNEQFF.

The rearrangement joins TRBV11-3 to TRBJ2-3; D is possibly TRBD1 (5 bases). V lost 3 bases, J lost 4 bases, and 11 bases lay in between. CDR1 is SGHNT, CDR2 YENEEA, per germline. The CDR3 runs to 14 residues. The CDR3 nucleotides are TGTGCCAGCAGCTTCAGGGTTTTGGCAGATACGCAGTATTTT. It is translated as CASSFRVLADTQYF. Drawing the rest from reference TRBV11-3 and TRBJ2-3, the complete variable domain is EAGVVQSPRYKIIEKKQPVAFWCNPISGHNTLYWYLQNLGQGPELLIRYENEEAVDDSQLPKDRFSAERLKGVDSTLKIQPAELGDSAVYLCASSFRVLADTQYFGPGTRLTVL.

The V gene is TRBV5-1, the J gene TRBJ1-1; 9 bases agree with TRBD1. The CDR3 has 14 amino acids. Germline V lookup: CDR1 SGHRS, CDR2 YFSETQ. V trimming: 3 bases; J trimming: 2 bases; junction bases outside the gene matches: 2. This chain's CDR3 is CASSSDRGNTEAFF. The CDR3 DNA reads TGCGCCAGCAGCTCGGACAGGGGCAACACTGAAGCTTTCTTT.

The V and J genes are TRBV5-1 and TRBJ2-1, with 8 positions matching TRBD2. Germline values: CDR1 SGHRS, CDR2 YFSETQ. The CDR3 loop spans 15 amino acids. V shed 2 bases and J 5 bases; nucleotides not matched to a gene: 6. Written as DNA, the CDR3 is TGCGCCAGCAGCTTTTCCGGGGGGGTTAACAATGAGCAGTTCTTC. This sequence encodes CASSFSGGVNNEQFF.

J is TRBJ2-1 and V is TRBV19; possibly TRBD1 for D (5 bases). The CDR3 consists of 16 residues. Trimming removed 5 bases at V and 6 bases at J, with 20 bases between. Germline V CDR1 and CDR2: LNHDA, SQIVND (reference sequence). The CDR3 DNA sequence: TGTGCCAGTAGTCCATCTCGGGCAGGGAAGGGCAATGAGCAGTTCTTC. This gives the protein CASSPSRAGKGNEQFF.

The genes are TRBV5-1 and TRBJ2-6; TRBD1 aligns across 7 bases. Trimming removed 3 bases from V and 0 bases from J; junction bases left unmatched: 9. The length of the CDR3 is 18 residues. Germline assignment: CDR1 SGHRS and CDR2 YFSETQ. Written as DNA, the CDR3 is TGCGCCAGCAGCTCCTCACAGGGGCCACGCTCTGGGGCCAACGTCCTGACTTTC. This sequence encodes CASSSSQGPRSGANVLTF.

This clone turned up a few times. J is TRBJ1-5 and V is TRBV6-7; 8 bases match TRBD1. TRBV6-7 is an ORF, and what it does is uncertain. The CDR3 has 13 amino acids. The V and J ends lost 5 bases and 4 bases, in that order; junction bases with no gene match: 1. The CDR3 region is CASSRTGNQPQHF. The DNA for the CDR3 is TGTGCCAGCAGTCGGACAGGGAATCAGCCCCAGCATTTT.

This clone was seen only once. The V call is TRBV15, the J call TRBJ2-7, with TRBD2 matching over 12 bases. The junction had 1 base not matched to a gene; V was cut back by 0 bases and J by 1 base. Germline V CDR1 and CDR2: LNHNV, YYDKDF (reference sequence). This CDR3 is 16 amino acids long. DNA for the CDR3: TGTGCCACCAGCAGAGATCTAGCGGGAGGGTCCTACGAGCAGTACTTC. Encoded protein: CATSRDLAGGSYEQYF.

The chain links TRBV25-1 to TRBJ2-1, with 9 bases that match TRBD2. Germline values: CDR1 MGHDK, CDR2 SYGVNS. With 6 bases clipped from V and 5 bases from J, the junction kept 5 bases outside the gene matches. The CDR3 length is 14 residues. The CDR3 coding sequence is TGTGCCAGCAGAGTAGCGGGGGCTAACAATGAGCAGTTCTTC. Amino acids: CASRVAGANNEQFF. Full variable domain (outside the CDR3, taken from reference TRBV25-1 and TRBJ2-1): EADIYQTPRYLVIGTGKKITLECSQTMGHDKMYWYQQDPGMELHLIHYSYGVNSTEKGDLSSESTVSRIRTEHFPLTLESARPSHTSQYLCASRVAGANNEQFFGPGTRLTVL.

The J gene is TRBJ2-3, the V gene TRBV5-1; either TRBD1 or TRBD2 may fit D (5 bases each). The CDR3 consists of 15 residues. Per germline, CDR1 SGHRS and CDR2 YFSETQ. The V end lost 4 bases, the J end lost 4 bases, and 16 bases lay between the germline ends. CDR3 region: CASSPLGTFSDTQYF. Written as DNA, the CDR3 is TGCGCCAGCAGCCCCTTAGGGACCTTCTCAGATACGCAGTATTTT. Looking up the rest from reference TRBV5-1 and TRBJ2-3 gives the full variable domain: KAGVTQTPRYLIKTRGQQVTLSCSPISGHRSVSWYQQTPGQGLQFLFEYFSETQRNKGNFPGRFSGRQFSNSRSEMNVSTLELGDSALYLCASSPLGTFSDTQYFGPGTRLTVL.

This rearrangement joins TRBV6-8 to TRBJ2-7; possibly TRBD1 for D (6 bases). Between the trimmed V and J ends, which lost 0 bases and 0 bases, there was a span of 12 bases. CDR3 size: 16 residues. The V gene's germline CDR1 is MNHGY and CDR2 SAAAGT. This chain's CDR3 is CASSYSRQANSYEQYF. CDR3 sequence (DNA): TGTGCCAGCAGTTACTCCCGACAGGCTAACTCCTACGAGCAGTACTTC.

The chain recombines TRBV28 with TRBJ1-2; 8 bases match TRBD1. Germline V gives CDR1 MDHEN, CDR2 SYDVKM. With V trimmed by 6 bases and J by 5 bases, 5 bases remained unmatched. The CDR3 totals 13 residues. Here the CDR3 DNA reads TGTGCCAGCAGAACAGGGGGTGCATATGGCTACACCTTC. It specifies CASRTGGAYGYTF.

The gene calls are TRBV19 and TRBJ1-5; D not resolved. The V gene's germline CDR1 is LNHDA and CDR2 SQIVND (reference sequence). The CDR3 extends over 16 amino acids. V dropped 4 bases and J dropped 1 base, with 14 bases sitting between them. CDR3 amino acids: CASSNRIFRSNQPQHF. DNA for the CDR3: TGTGCCAGTAGTAACCGAATCTTCCGAAGCAATCAGCCCCAGCATTTT. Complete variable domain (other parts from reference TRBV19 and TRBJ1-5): DGGITQSPKYLFRKEGQNVTLSCEQNLNHDAMYWYRQDPGQGLRLIYYSQIVNDFQKGDIAEGYSVSREKKESFPLTVTSAQKNPTAFYLCASSNRIFRSNQPQHFGDGTRLSIL.

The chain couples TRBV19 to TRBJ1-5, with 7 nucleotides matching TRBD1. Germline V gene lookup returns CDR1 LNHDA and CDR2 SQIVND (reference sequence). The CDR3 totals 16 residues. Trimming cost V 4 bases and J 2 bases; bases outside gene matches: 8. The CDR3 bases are TGTGCCAGTAGTAGCAGCTGGGACAGCCGCAATCAGCCCCAGCATTTT. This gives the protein CASSSSWDSRNQPQHF.

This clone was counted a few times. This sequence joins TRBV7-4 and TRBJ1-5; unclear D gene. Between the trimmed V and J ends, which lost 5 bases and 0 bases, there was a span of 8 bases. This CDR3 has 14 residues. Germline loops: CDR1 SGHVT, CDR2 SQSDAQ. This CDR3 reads CASSPSYSNQPQHF. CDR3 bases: TGTGCCAGCAGCCCGAGTTATAGCAATCAGCCCCAGCATTTT.

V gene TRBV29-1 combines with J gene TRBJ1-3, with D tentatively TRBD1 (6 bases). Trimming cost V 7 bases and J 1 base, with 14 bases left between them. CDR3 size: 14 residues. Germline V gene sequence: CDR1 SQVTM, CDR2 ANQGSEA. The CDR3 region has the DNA TGCAGCGCTGGAGGGGGGTGGTCTGGAAACACCATATATTTT. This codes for CSAGGGWSGNTIYF. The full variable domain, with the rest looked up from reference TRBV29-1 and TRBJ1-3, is SAVISQKPSRDICQRGTSLTIQCQVDSQVTMMFWYRQQPGQSLTLIATANQGSEATYESGFVIDKFPISRPNLTFSTLTVSNMSPEDSSIYLCSAGGGWSGNTIYFGEGSWLTVV.